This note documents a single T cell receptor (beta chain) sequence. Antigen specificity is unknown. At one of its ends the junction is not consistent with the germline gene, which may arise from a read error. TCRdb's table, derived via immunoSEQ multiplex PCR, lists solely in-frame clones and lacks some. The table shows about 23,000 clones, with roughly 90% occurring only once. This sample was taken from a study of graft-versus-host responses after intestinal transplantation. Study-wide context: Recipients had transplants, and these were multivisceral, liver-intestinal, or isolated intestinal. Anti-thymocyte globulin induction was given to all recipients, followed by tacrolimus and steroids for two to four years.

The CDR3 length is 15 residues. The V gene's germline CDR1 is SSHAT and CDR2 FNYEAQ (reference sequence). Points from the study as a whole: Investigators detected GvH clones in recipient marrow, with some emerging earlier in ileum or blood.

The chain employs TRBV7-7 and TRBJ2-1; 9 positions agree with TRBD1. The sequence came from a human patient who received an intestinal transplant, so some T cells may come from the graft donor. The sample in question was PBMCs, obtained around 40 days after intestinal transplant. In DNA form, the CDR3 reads TGTGCTAGCAGCTTCTCCGGGACAGGGAGGGATGAGCAGTTCTTC. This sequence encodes CASSFSGTGRDEQFF.